The 12 T cell receptor beta chains presented below share a single source sample, sequenced in a study of regulatory T cells. Study conclusions and caveats: In CD3G-deficient patients, conventional CD4+ T cells were enriched for hydrophobic CDR3 residues at positions 6 and 7.

The antigens these receptors bind are not known. Amplification used 52 TRBV primers and 13 TRBJ primers. This table comes from immunoSEQ multiplex PCR, and its TCRdb copy is limited to in-frame clones, with some not included. Of about 35,000 clones in the sample, about 91% were seen once. The specimen was conventional CD4+ T cells sorted from blood. These receptors all come from a person aged 18-30 years with CD3G deficiency.

The chain links TRBV6-1 to TRBJ2-7; no firm D call. CDR1 and CDR2 from the germline V gene are MNHNS and SASEGT. The V end lost 2 bases, the J end lost 2 bases, and 4 bases lay between the germline ends. The CDR3 extends over 12 amino acids. The CDR3 reads CASSEIPYEQYF. The CDR3, as DNA: TGTGCCAGCAGTGAAATCCCCTACGAGCAGTACTTC.

This clone has a single count. This chain joins TRBV11-2 and TRBJ2-5; 8 positions agree with TRBD1. Germline V gene lookup returns CDR1 SGHAT and CDR2 FQNNGV. The CDR3 totals 15 residues. Trimming took 5 bases from V and 4 from J; bases not matched to a gene: 9. The CDR3 nucleotides are TGTGCCAGCAGCCAGGGGGCAGGGTTTGGAGAGACCCAGTACTTC. This translates into CASSQGAGFGETQYF.

The rearrangement links TRBV30 to TRBJ2-3; 11 bases fit TRBD2. The J segment lost 4 bases and the V segment lost 2 bases, leaving 5 bases of the junction unmatched. From germline, CDR1 is GTSNPN and CDR2 SVGIG (reference sequence). CDR3 length: 15 amino acids. The chain's CDR3 is CAWSLGLADSDTQYF. Written as DNA, the CDR3 is TGTGCCTGGAGTTTGGGACTAGCGGACTCAGATACGCAGTATTTT.

The chain combines TRBV18 with TRBJ2-3, with D perhaps matching TRBD1 (5 bases). CDR1 and CDR2 from the germline V gene are KGHSH and LQKENI. This CDR3 has 14 amino acids. Trimming left V 3 bases short and J 3 bases short, with 10 bases between. The CDR3 region is CASSPGHGTDTQYF. CDR3 sequence (DNA): TGTGCCAGCTCACCCGGACATGGGACAGATACGCAGTATTTT.

The gene calls are TRBV28 and TRBJ2-6; D ambiguous. V lost 6 bases, J lost 4 bases, and 10 bases lay in between. CDR3 length equals 14 residues. Germline values: CDR1 MDHEN, CDR2 SYDVKM. The CDR3 loop is CASSEAEGANVLTF. The CDR3 DNA follows: TGTGCCAGCAGCGAGGCAGAGGGGGCCAACGTCCTGACTTTC.

This chain uses TRBV11-2 with TRBJ1-4; D uncertain. The CDR3 is 16 residues long. Between the trimmed V and J ends, which lost 5 bases and 2 bases, there was a span of 15 bases. The germline V gene encodes CDR1 SGHAT and CDR2 FQNNGV. The CDR3 sequence: CASSPRLRGTNEKLFF. Here the CDR3 DNA reads TGTGCCAGCAGCCCCAGGTTACGTGGGACTAATGAAAAACTGTTTTTT.

The chain recombines TRBV27 with TRBJ1-5, with D perhaps matching TRBD1 (5 bases). Trimming took 1 base from V and 0 from J, leaving 10 bases between them. The CDR3 runs 16 residues. From germline, CDR1 is MNHEY and CDR2 SMNVEV (reference sequence). The CDR3 region has the DNA TGTGCCAGCAGTTTATGGGCAGGGAATAGCAATCAGCCCCAGCATTTT. It yields the protein CASSLWAGNSNQPQHF.

This clone has just one count. The chain uses TRBV28 and TRBJ2-1; 10 nucleotides match TRBD1. Per germline, CDR1 MDHEN and CDR2 SYDVKM. With V trimmed by 2 bases and J by 7 bases, 5 bases remained unmatched. The CDR3 totals 15 residues. This CDR3 is CASSLGGDRGNEQFF. The CDR3 nucleotides are TGTGCCAGCAGTTTAGGGGGGGACAGGGGAAATGAGCAGTTCTTC.

The rearrangement joins TRBV6-6 to TRBJ1-1; no clear D. The CDR3 contains 12 residues. Germline V lookup: CDR1 MNHNY, CDR2 SVGAGI (reference sequence). Trimming removed 8 bases from V and 8 bases from J, with 15 bases in between. CDR3 DNA: TGTGCCAGCTGTCGGAGTTTCGGGGAAGCTTTCTTT. Amino acid sequence: CASCRSFGEAFF.

This chain links TRBV30 with TRBJ2-1, with D hard to call. CDR1 and CDR2 (germline): GTSNPN, SVGIG (reference sequence). This CDR3 is 15 amino acids long. Trimming took 0 bases from V and 3 from J, leaving 12 bases between them. The CDR3: CAWSVPPRGYNEQFF. CDR3 in DNA: TGTGCCTGGAGTGTACCCCCCCGAGGCTACAATGAGCAGTTCTTC. The whole variable domain, remainder taken from reference TRBV30 and TRBJ2-1, is SQTIHQWPATLVQPVGSPLSLECTVEGTSNPNLYWYRQAAGRGLQLLFYSVGIGQISSEVPQNLSASRPQDRQFILSSKKLLLSDSGFYLCAWSVPPRGYNEQFFGPGTRLTVL.

J is TRBJ2-7 and V is TRBV7-6, with TRBD2 matching 7 bases. This CDR3 comprises 14 residues. CDR1 is SGHVS, CDR2 FNYEAQ, per germline. The V segment lost 5 bases and the J segment 8 bases; nucleotides outside the gene matches: 12. Written as DNA, the CDR3 is TGTGCCAGCAGCCAAGGGGCGGGAGTTGGTAAGCAGTACTTC. Its protein product is CASSQGAGVGKQYF.

This chain uses TRBV7-9 with TRBJ2-5; TRBD1 aligns across 8 bases. The CDR3 extends over 18 amino acids. V lost 4 bases to trimming and J lost 2 bases; unmatched junction nucleotides: 15. Germline lookup yields CDR1 SEHNR and CDR2 FQNEAQ (reference sequence). The CDR3 DNA follows: TGTGCCAGCAGCTCTGGGTCTCGAGGCAGGGGGCATCAAGAGACCCAGTACTTC. Protein product: CASSSGSRGRGHQETQYF.